Sequencing of this T cell receptor beta chain was carried out in a study of response to subunit inactivated influenza vaccine. One entry per CDR3 protein results from TCRdb running MiXCR on the RT-PCR reads. Altogether 400,000 to 550,000 distinct CDR3 sequences are present, about 25% being singletons, with the ten largest covering 1.5% to 2%. Study-wide points: Authors suggested seasonal influenza vaccinations each recruit few new T cells.

To note about this clonotype: What it binds is not known.

The CDR3 has 17 residues. Sequences were derived from CD4+ T cells sorted from PBMCs, sampled 4 to 6 days after vaccination. The sequence was collected from a man aged 50 to 60 who received an inactivated influenza vaccine. The rearrangement links TRBV21-1 to TRBJ2-5; the D call TRBD2 from the table was never checked on the DNA. TRBV21-1 has pseudogene status. Here the CDR3 DNA reads TGTGCCAGCAGCAAAGCCCCGGGACTAGCGGGAAAAGAGACCCAGTACTTC. Its protein is CASSKAPGLAGKETQYF.